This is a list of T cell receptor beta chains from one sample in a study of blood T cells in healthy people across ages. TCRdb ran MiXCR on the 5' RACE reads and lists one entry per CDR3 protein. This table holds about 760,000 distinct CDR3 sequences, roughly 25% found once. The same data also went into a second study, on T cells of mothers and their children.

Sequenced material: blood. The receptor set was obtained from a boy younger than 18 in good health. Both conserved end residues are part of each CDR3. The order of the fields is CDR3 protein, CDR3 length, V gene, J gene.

CDR3: CASSLALGGLGELFF
length: 15
V: TRBV12-3/TRBV12-4
J: TRBJ2-2

CDR3: CASSDGAGYNEQFF
length: 14
V: TRBV6-1
J: TRBJ2-1

CDR3: CASSLDKAGELFF
length: 13
V: TRBV11-3
J: TRBJ2-2

CDR3: CASSSRQGWEQYF
length: 13
V: TRBV11-2
J: TRBJ2-7

CDR3: CSVKVAETDTQYF
length: 13
V: TRBV29-1
J: TRBJ2-3

CDR3: CASSFSQAGNYGYTF
length: 15
V: TRBV7-9
J: TRBJ1-2

CDR3: CASSLLLAREEQYF
length: 14
V: TRBV28
J: TRBJ2-5

CDR3: CASSQVFVGGGSGELFF
length: 17
V: TRBV4-3
J: TRBJ2-2

CDR3: CSTWGPGGFGYTF
length: 13
V: TRBV29-1
J: TRBJ1-2

CDR3: CASSRVTGDLYTYEQYF
length: 17
V: TRBV12-3/TRBV12-4
J: -

CDR3: CASSLGLDSYNEQFF
length: 15
V: TRBV5-1
J: TRBJ2-1

CDR3: CSVEGSPSIYNEQFF
length: 15
V: TRBV29-1
J: TRBJ2-1

CDR3: CASSLKGREGPQYF
length: 14
V: TRBV12-3/TRBV12-4
J: TRBJ2-5

CDR3: CASSLGLAGALPFYNEQFF
length: 19
V: TRBV5-6
J: TRBJ2-1

CDR3: CATSVVEDNEQFF
length: 13
V: TRBV24-1
J: TRBJ2-1

CDR3: CASSFIQGSETQYF
length: 14
V: TRBV7-9
J: TRBJ2-5

CDR3: CASSDGLAGSYNEQFF
length: 16
V: TRBV2
J: TRBJ2-1

CDR3: CASSTSGGAGEQYF
length: 14
V: TRBV6-6
J: TRBJ2-7

CDR3: CASSQYKWDISYNEQFF
length: 17
V: TRBV27
J: TRBJ2-1

CDR3: CSAADLKGETQYF
length: 13
V: TRBV20-1
J: TRBJ2-5

CDR3: CASSPRPGQGAANEKLFF
length: 18
V: TRBV7-9
J: TRBJ1-4

CDR3: CASSSLAGMGNEQYF
length: 15
V: TRBV7-9
J: -

CDR3: CASRDGTSASGEQYF
length: 15
V: TRBV7-9
J: TRBJ2-7

CDR3: CASSPRAGVEEQFF
length: 14
V: TRBV18
J: -

CDR3: CASGLSSNTYEQYF
length: 14
V: TRBV12-5
J: TRBJ2-7

CDR3: CSAQEGGNQPQHF
length: 13
V: TRBV20-1
J: TRBJ1-5

CDR3: CASSTGLAGGLDEQFF
length: 16
V: TRBV7-9
J: TRBJ2-1

CDR3: CASSAWGAGDGYTF
length: 14
V: TRBV2
J: TRBJ1-2

CDR3: CASSSARGWTEAFF
length: 14
V: TRBV7-9
J: TRBJ1-1

CDR3: CSVAGGLAYEQYF
length: 13
V: TRBV29-1
J: TRBJ2-7

CDR3: CASSSSSGDTDTQYF
length: 15
V: TRBV12-3/TRBV12-4
J: TRBJ2-3

CDR3: CSANDGMNTEAFF
length: 13
V: TRBV20-1
J: TRBJ1-1

CDR3: CASSLGAFSNQPQHF
length: 15
V: TRBV5-6
J: TRBJ1-5

CDR3: CASSRGQQNTEAFF
length: 14
V: TRBV7-2
J: TRBJ1-1

CDR3: CASSQLKDRSTDTQYF
length: 16
V: TRBV5-4
J: TRBJ2-3

CDR3: CASSRDRTVQETQYF
length: 15
V: TRBV2
J: TRBJ2-5

CDR3: CASSSATGENYGYTF
length: 15
V: TRBV9
J: TRBJ1-2

CDR3: CASSYSGGSYNEQFF
length: 15
V: TRBV7-2
J: TRBJ2-1

CDR3: CASSQGYDPNYGYTF
length: 15
V: TRBV3-1
J: TRBJ1-2